The sequence of this T cell receptor (beta chain) was determined in a study of human T cells and chemical hapten exposure (dated by TCRdb to the early 2020s). Study-wide context: For sensitization, 2% DPC in acetone was applied to a 2 cm by 2 cm area of upper inner arm skin. Throughout the roughly 26-week study period, patients were also given weekly therapeutic DPC doses on the scalp. Patch testing was performed on the upper back with Finn chambers containing 0.01% DPC, and the patch tests were scored after 6 days according to International Contact Dermatitis Research Group standards. The mostly female patient cohort included alopecia areata with under or over 50% scalp involvement, alopecia totalis and alopecia universalis. Libraries were pooled for sequencing, and variation in per-sample TCR yields was attributed mainly to small differences in library volumes within the pool. In alopecia patients, the study followed how the peripheral blood TCR repertoire changed in vivo over primary and secondary sensitization to diphenylcyclopropenone (DPC), a hapten. Patient blood was sampled pre-sensitization (week 0) and at 2, 6 and about 24 weeks after DPC sensitization. For TCR sequencing, blood came from approximately 29 alopecia patients at anywhere from one to four time points (pre-sensitization, 2, 6 and 24 weeks). Overall study results and their limits: After repeated subsampling, changes were observed in the strength of the expansion versus patch-test correlation and in the threshold at which the correlation became significant. Alopecia, a presumed autoimmune disease, was present in all patients, so the immune response of the patients might differ from that of healthy individuals. No change with DPC sensitization was found in the number of TCRs above 1 in 1000 frequency, and no evidence of global repertoire structure alterations was found. Significantly more large CDR3 similarity clusters were formed by expanded TCRs than by pre-sensitization or healthy control sets, consistent with antigen-driven responses. Patch test score correlated positively with the number of PT1 expanded TCRs, reaching significance at thresholds 8, 16 and 32 but not at 4.

The sample's time point label, decoded: patch test 1, 2 weeks after DPC sensitization. The treatment or condition tag for this specimen amounts to: therapeutic diphenylcyclopropenone sensitization with weekly scalp DPC. Blood at each patch-test visit was drawn before the patch test was applied. Patients were considered eligible if aged 18 to 70, diagnosed with alopecia and deemed suitable for DPC therapy, and patients were excluded if pregnant. Unfractionated whole blood was collected in Tempus Blood RNA tubes, and total RNA was extracted from that blood. Concerning this clonotype itself: It has no known antigen specificity. Base quality data are lacking; no much larger clone is found one base away.

Preparation of the library involved RACE. TCRdb shows the sequencer as NextSeq 500. During library preparation, unique molecular identifiers were attached to individual cDNA molecules so that TCRs could be counted in a quantitative, reproducible way. Both TCR alpha and TCR beta chains were sequenced from each blood RNA sample. The authors processed their data as follows. Samples had a median of 95,638 TCRs, with a range from roughly 23,224 to 700,000. V, J and CDR3 annotation of the TCR reads was carried out using the Decombinator software suite. For the PS versus PT1 abundance plots, all samples were subsampled to the same number of TCRs (28,000). TCRs were defined as expanded if absent before sensitization and observed at least eight times at the 2-week time point. TCRdb reprocessed the public reads (quality trimming at Q25 with fastp, clone calling with MiXCR) and kept in-frame beta chains. Identical CDR3 proteins give one entry, which carries the most common genes and DNA. The V and J calls were not made by the authors but by TCRdb's processing. Counted in this sample were just under 350,000 distinct CDR3 sequences; around 7% of them appeared once. Of the sample, 7.5% to 8.5% is held by the ten largest clones.

V is trimmed back by 0 bases and J by 8 bases, and the junction contains 13 bases that no gene match accounts for. For CDR1 and CDR2, the germline V gene lists ENHRY and SYGVKD. The CDR3 holds 17 amino acids from the cysteine to the phenylalanine. Left in the record is the CDR3 DNA by itself, 51 bases read in frame from the first base. The rearrangement combines TRBV10-3 with TRBJ2-4, and TRBD1 aligns with 7 junction nucleotides. The TCR originated in a woman in her late teens or twenties with alopecia areata. Some clones in this sample may be carry-over from other donors' samples. This specimen consisted of whole blood, obtained in connection with sensitization to the hapten diphenylcyclopropenone (DPC). DNA sequence: TGTGCCATCAGTGAGTCCCGGGACAGCTATGGTCGGGACATTCAGTACTTC. Its protein reads: CAISESRDSYGRDIQYF.